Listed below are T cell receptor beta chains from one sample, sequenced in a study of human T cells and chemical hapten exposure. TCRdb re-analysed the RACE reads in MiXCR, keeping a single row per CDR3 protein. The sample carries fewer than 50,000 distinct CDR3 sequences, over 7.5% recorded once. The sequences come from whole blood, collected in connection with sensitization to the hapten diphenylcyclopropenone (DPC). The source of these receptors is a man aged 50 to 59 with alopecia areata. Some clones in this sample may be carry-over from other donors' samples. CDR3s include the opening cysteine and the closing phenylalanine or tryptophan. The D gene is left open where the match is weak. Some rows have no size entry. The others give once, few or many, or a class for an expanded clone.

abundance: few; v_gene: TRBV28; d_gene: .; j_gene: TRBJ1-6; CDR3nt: TGTGCCAGCAGTTTAAGGCAGTTATATAATTCACCCCTCCACTTT; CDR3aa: CASSLRQLYNSPLHF
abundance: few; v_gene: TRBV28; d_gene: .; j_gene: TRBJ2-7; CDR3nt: TGTGCCAGCAGTTTCATAAGGACGGCCTTTTTTACCTACGAGCAGTACTTC; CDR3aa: CASSFIRTAFFTYEQYF
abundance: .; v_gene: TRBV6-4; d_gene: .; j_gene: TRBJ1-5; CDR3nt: TGTGCCAGCAGTCCACAGGGAGGGAGTCAGCCCCAGCATTTT; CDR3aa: CASSPQGGSQPQHF
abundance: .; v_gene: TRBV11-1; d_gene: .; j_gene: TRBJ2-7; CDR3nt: TGTGCCAGCAGCTTAAAGCTTGACTACGAGCAGTACTTC; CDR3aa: CASSLKLDYEQYF
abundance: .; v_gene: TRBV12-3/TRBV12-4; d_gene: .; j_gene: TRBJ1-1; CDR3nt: TGTGCCAGCACCTTGGGGGGGCGTTCCACTGAAGCTTTCTTT; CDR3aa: CASTLGGRSTEAFF
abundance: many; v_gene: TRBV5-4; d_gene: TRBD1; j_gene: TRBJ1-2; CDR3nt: TGTGCCAGCGCCATTGACAGGGGGAACGAAGGCTACACCTTC; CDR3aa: CASAIDRGNEGYTF
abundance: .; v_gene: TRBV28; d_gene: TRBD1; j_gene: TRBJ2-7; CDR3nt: TGTGCCAGCAGTACCTCGGGACAGGGTTTTGGCGAGCAGTACTTC; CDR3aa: CASSTSGQGFGEQYF
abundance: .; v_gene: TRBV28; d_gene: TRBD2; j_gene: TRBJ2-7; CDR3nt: TGTGCCAGCAGTCCCGGACTAGCGGGAGTGTTAGAGCAGTACTTC; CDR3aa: CASSPGLAGVLEQYF
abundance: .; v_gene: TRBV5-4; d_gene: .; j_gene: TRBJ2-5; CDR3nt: TGTGCCAGCAGCTTGGGGGGGACCCAGTACTTC; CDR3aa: CASSLGGTQYF
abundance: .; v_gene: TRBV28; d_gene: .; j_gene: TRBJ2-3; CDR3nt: TGTGCCAGCAGTTTAGACAGCACAGATACGCAGTATTTT; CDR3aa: CASSLDSTDTQYF
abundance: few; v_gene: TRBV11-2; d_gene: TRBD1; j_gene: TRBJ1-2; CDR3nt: TGTGCCAGCAGCTCACTACAGGGGACTTCTTATGGCTACACCTTC; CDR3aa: CASSSLQGTSYGYTF
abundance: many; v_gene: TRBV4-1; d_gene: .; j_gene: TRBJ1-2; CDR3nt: TGCGCCAGCAGCCGCGTTAAGGAGTCTGGCTACACCTTC; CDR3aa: CASSRVKESGYTF
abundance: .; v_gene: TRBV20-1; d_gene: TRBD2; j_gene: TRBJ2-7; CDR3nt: TGCAGTGCTAGCGTCGGGGGGAGCTCCTACGAGCAGTACTTC; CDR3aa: CSASVGGSSYEQYF
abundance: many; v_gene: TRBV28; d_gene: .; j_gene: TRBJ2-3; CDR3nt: TGTGCCAGCAGTTTAGACGGTCCCACAGATACGCAGTATTTT; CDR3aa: CASSLDGPTDTQYF
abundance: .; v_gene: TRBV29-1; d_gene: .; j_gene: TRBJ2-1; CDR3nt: TGCAGCGTTGAATCCCCCAATGAGCAGTTCTTC; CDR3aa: CSVESPNEQFF